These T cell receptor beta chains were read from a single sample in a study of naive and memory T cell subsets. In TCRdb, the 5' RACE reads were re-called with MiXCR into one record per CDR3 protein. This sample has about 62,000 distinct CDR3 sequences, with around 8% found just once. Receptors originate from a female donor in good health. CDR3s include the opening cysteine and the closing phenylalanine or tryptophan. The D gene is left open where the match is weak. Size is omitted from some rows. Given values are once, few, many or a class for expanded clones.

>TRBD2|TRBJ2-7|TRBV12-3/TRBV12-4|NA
CASSLVTSGEYGQYF
TGTGCCAGCAGTTTAGTAACTAGCGGGGAATACGGGCAGTACTTC
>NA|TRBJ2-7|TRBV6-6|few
CATTVSWASSTYEQYF
TGTGCCACCACCGTCAGTTGGGCCTCCAGCACCTACGAGCAGTACTTC
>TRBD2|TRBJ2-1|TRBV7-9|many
CASSPTRTLAGNYNEQFF
TGTGCCAGCAGCCCGACCCGGACGCTAGCGGGGAACTACAATGAGCAGTTCTTC
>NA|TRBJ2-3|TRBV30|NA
CAWSRRLRDTQYF
TGTGCCTGGAGTAGGAGACTGAGGGATACGCAGTATTTT
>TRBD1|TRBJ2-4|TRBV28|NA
CASRTGTGNIQYF
TGTGCCAGCAGGACCGGGACAGGAAACATTCAGTACTTC
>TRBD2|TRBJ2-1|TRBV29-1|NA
CSVDKTSGTDEQFF
TGCAGCGTTGATAAGACTAGCGGGACGGATGAGCAGTTCTTC
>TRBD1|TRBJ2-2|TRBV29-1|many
CSILHLDRGATGELFF
TGCAGCATACTACATTTGGACAGGGGAGCCACCGGGGAGCTGTTTTTT
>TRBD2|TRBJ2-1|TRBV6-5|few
CASSYGTRRYNEQFF
TGTGCCAGCAGTTACGGGACTAGACGATACAATGAGCAGTTCTTC
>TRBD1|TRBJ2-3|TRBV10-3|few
CAISEFDRADTQYF
TGTGCCATCAGTGAGTTCGACAGGGCAGATACGCAGTATTTT
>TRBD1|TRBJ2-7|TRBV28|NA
CASSGAPGQGTSEQYF
TGTGCCAGCAGTGGGGCGCCGGGACAGGGGACCTCCGAGCAGTACTTC
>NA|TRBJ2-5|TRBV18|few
CASSPYGSREETQYF
TGTGCCAGCTCACCATACGGGTCAAGAGAAGAGACCCAGTACTTC
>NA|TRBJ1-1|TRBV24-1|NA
CATSDGFEAFF
TGTGCCACCAGTGACGGATTTGAAGCTTTCTTT
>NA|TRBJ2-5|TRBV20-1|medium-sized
CSASPTGETQYF
TGCAGTGCTAGCCCGACAGGAGAGACCCAGTACTTC
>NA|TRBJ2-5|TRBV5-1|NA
CASSTTGQPRETQYF
TGCGCCAGCAGTACCACAGGACAGCCCAGGGAGACCCAGTACTTC
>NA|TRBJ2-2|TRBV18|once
CASSSNGELFF
TGTGCCAGCTCAAGTAACGGGGAGCTGTTTTTT
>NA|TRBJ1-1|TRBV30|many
CAWRPFQENTEAFF
TGTGCCTGGAGGCCCTTTCAGGAGAACACTGAAGCTTTCTTT
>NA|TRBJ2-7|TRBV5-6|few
CASSSVIGQSFYEQYF
TGTGCCAGCAGCTCGGTAATAGGACAGAGTTTTTACGAGCAGTACTTC
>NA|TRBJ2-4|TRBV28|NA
CASSPYSANIQYF
TGTGCCAGCAGTCCCTATAGCGCAAACATTCAGTACTTC
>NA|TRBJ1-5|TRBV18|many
CASSPRGDQPQHF
TGTGCCAGCTCACCACGGGGGGATCAGCCCCAGCATTTT
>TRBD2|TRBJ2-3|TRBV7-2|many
CASSLARLAGSTDTQYF
TGTGCCAGCAGCTTAGCGCGGCTAGCGGGGAGCACAGATACGCAGTATTTT
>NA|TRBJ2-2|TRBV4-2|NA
CASSRIEITGELFF
TGTGCCAGCAGCCGGATAGAAATCACCGGGGAGCTGTTTTTT
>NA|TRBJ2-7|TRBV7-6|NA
CASSLDSTYEQYF
TGTGCCAGCAGCTTGGACTCTACCTACGAGCAGTACTTC
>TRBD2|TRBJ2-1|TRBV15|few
CATSRDLAGFNEQFF
TGTGCCACCAGCAGAGATCTAGCGGGCTTCAATGAGCAGTTCTTC
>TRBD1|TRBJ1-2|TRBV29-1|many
CSGVPRGRGGYTF
TGCAGCGGTGTACCCAGGGGGCGCGGTGGCTACACCTTC
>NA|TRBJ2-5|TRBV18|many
CASSLGLQETQYF
TGTGCCAGCTCACTCGGACTGCAAGAGACCCAGTACTTC
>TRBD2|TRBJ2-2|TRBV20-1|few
CSAPRGLAGVTGELFF
TGCAGTGCTCCCCGCGGACTAGCGGGAGTCACCGGGGAGCTGTTTTTT
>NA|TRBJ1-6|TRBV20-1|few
CSASFGPNSPLHF
TGCAGTGCTAGCTTCGGCCCTAATTCACCCCTCCACTTT
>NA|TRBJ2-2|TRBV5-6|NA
CASSFSANTGELFF
TGTGCCAGCAGCTTCTCCGCAAACACCGGGGAGCTGTTTTTT
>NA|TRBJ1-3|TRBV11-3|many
CASSLNPGNTIYF
TGTGCCAGCAGCCTAAATCCCGGAAACACCATATATTTT
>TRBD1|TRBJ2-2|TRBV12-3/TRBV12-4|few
CASSSSTGPGELFF
TGTGCCAGCAGTAGCTCGACAGGGCCCGGGGAGCTGTTTTTT
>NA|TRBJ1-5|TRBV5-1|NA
CASSPAGERNQPQHF
TGCGCCAGCAGCCCTGCGGGCGAGCGCAATCAGCCCCAGCATTTT
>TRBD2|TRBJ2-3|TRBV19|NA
CASSTLKRDTDTQYF
TGTGCCAGTAGTACCCTTAAGCGGGACACAGATACGCAGTATTTT
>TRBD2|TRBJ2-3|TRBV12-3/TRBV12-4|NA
CASSRAGGAQYF
TGTGCCAGCAGTCGCGCGGGGGGGGCGCAGTATTTT
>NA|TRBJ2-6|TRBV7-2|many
CASSLESTSGANVLTF
TGTGCCAGCAGCTTAGAGTCTACATCTGGGGCCAACGTCCTGACTTTC
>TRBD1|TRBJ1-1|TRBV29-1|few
CSAVRQGWNTEAFF
TGCAGCGCCGTACGACAGGGCTGGAACACTGAAGCTTTCTTT
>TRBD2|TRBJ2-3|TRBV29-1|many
CSVTSSGRDTDTQYF
TGCAGCGTGACCTCTAGCGGGAGAGACACAGATACGCAGTATTTT
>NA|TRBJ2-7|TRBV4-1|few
CASSQVLGYEQYF
TGCGCCAGCAGCCAAGTTCTGGGCTACGAGCAGTACTTC
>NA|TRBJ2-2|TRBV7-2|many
CASSPHLARNTGELFF
TGTGCCAGCAGCCCCCATTTAGCGAGGAACACCGGGGAGCTGTTTTTT
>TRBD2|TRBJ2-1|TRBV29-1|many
CSVVGWLAGGQAYNEQFF
TGCAGCGTTGTAGGCTGGCTAGCGGGAGGTCAAGCCTACAATGAGCAGTTCTTC
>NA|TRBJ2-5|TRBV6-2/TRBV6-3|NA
CASSDGGHQETQYF
TGTGCCAGCAGCGATGGCGGGCATCAAGAGACCCAGTACTTC
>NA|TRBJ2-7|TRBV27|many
CASARPAESARQYF
TGTGCCAGCGCCAGGCCAGCGGAGAGTGCACGGCAGTACTTC
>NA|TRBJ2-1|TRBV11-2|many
CASTLTQGYNEQFF
TGTGCCAGCACCCTTACCCAAGGTTACAATGAGCAGTTCTTC
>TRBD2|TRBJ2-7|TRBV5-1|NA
CASSSTSGRPSYEQYF
TGCGCCAGCAGCTCCACTAGCGGGAGGCCCTCCTACGAGCAGTACTTC
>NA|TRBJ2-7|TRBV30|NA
CAWDPPNSYEQYF
TGTGCCTGGGACCCCCCAAACTCCTACGAGCAGTACTTC
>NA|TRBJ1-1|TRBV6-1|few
CASRLIQRDTEAFF
TGTGCCAGCAGACTCATCCAACGAGACACTGAAGCTTTCTTT
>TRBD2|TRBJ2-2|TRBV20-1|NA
CSLRSLAGGGELFF
TGCAGCCTACGGTCACTAGCGGGAGGCGGGGAGCTGTTTTTT
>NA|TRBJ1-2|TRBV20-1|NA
CSAPDRAHGYTF
TGCAGTGCCCCCGACAGAGCCCATGGCTACACCTTC
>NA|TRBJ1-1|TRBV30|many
CAWSVPTLPMNTEAFF
TGTGCCTGGAGTGTCCCTACACTCCCGATGAACACTGAAGCTTTCTTT
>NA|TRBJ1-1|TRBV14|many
CASSQWGMNTEAFF
TGTGCCAGCAGCCAATGGGGAATGAACACTGAAGCTTTCTTT
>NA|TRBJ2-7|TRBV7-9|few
CASSLAGHRYEQYF
TGTGCCAGCAGCTTAGCAGGGCACAGATACGAGCAGTACTTC
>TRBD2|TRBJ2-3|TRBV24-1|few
CATSDRTSGRTTDTQYF
TGTGCCACCAGTGACCGGACGAGCGGGAGGACCACAGATACGCAGTATTTT
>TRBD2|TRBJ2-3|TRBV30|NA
CAWVLAGGSDTQYF
TGTGCCTGGGTACTAGCGGGAGGGTCAGATACGCAGTATTTT
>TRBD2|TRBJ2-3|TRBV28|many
CASTDHGTSGSTQYF
TGTGCCAGCACTGATCATGGGACTAGCGGGAGTACGCAGTATTTT
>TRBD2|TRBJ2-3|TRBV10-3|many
CAISAGTSGSTDTQYF
TGTGCCATCAGTGCCGGGACTAGCGGCAGCACAGATACGCAGTATTTT